A single sample gave rise to the 18 T cell receptor beta chains below, sequenced in a study of blood T cell repertoires in COVID-19. Data came from immunoSEQ multiplex PCR; TCRdb stores just in-frame clones and leaves some out. Of about 190,000 clones listed, approximately 79% are singletons. The sequencing input was peripheral blood. Source of these receptors: a woman aged 50 to 65 with acute or convalescent COVID-19.

The V call is TRBV6-5, the J call TRBJ1-2; D might be TRBD1 (5 bases). The ends were cut back, 2 bases at V and 3 bases at J, with 10 bases in the middle. Germline CDR1 and CDR2: MNHEY and SVGAGI. The CDR3 covers 14 residues. The CDR3 spells CASSYGLTDYGYTF. The CDR3 nucleotides are TGTGCCAGCAGTTACGGATTGACAGACTATGGCTACACCTTC.

The chain has TRBV5-4 and TRBJ1-1; the D gene is possibly TRBD1 (5 bases). Germline V CDR1 and CDR2: SGHNT, YYREEE (reference sequence). Trimming stripped 5 bases from V and 4 bases from J, with 9 bases between. The CDR3 totals 12 residues. CDR3 coding DNA: TGTGCCAGCAGTCGGGGGGGCACTGAAGCTTTCTTT. Amino acids: CASSRGGTEAFF.

The gene calls are TRBV6-6 and TRBJ2-3; weak D call: TRBD2 (5 bases). Germline lookup yields CDR1 MNHNY and CDR2 SVGAGI (reference sequence). The V and J ends lost 2 bases and 6 bases respectively, with 15 bases between them. There are 15 residues in the CDR3. In DNA, the CDR3 is TGTGCCAGCAGTTACGTTTTGGCGCCGGGGGATACGCAGTATTTT. This encodes CASSYVLAPGDTQYF.

The chain uses TRBV10-3 and TRBJ1-1; 10 nucleotides match TRBD1. Germline CDR1 ENHRY, CDR2 SYGVKD. The CDR3 contains 15 residues. V shed 2 bases, J shed 4 bases, and the junction held 4 bases outside the gene matches. The CDR3 here is CAISERDRGGTEAFF. CDR3 coding DNA: TGTGCCATCAGTGAGCGGGACAGGGGAGGCACTGAAGCTTTCTTT.

The chain combines TRBV7-2 with TRBJ1-1; no definite D call. Trimming cost V 3 bases and J 1 base, with 12 bases left between them. This CDR3 spans 15 amino acids. The germline V gene encodes CDR1 SGHTA and CDR2 FQGNSA. The CDR3 DNA reads TGTGCCAGCAGCTTCGGGAGCAAGACGAACACTGAAGCTTTCTTT. Its translation is CASSFGSKTNTEAFF. The full variable domain, rest sourced from reference TRBV7-2 and TRBJ1-1, is GAGVSQSPSNKVTEKGKDVELRCDPISGHTALYWYRQSLGQGLEFLIYFQGNSAPDKSGLPSDRFSAERTGGSVSTLTIQRTQQEDSAVYLCASSFGSKTNTEAFFGQGTRLTVV.

The chain carries TRBV7-8 and TRBJ1-5; 7 bases align to TRBD1. This CDR3 spans 14 amino acids. CDR1 SGHVS and CDR2 FQNEAQ come from the germline V gene. After removal of 5 bases from V and 6 bases from J, the junction contained 7 bases not matched to a gene. CDR3 bases: TGTGCCAGCAGCGTCCAGGGGGGACCTCAGCCCCAGCATTTT. This sequence encodes CASSVQGGPQPQHF.

V usage is TRBV18 and J usage is TRBJ2-3; a possible D gene is TRBD2 (5 bases). The length of the CDR3 is 15 residues. V lost 2 bases and J 4 bases, leaving 13 bases between the germline ends. Germline V gives CDR1 KGHSH, CDR2 LQKENI. DNA for the CDR3: TGTGCCAGCTCACCAACCCGGGGTGGCGCAGATACGCAGTATTTT. It encodes CASSPTRGGADTQYF. The full variable domain, rest sourced from reference TRBV18 and TRBJ2-3, is NAGVMQNPRHLVRRRGQEARLRCSPMKGHSHVYWYRQLPEEGLKFMVYLQKENIIDESGMPKERFSAEFPKEGPSILRIQQVVRGDSAAYFCASSPTRGGADTQYFGPGTRLTVL.

This chain uses TRBV19 with TRBJ1-1, with D possibly being TRBD1 (6 bases). V was trimmed by 6 bases and J by 6 bases, leaving 20 bases between them. CDR3 size: 15 residues. Germline lookup yields CDR1 LNHDA and CDR2 SQIVND (reference sequence). The CDR3 nucleotides read TGTGCCAGTAGGCCGACAAAAGGGGGAACGTCTGAAGCTTTCTTT. Translating it yields CASRPTKGGTSEAFF.

J is TRBJ2-3 and V is TRBV5-6; D is unclear. CDR3 length equals 16 residues. Trimming removed 5 bases from V and 0 bases from J, with 16 bases in between. Germline CDR1 is SGHDT and CDR2 is YYEEEE. Here the CDR3 DNA reads TGTGCCAGCAGGCCACCGATGAGGTCTAGCACAGATACGCAGTATTTT. This translates into CASRPPMRSSTDTQYF.

The genes are TRBV6-2 or TRBV6-3 and TRBJ1-2; TRBD1 might be the D (5 bases). The CDR3 is 14 amino acids. Trimming shortened V by 0 bases and J by 4 bases, and 9 bases separated the two germline ends. From germline, CDR1 is MNHEY and CDR2 SVGEGT. CDR3: CASSYSGRVYGYTF. Written as DNA, the CDR3 is TGTGCCAGCAGTTACTCCGGCAGGGTCTATGGCTACACCTTC.

This sequence joins TRBV6-6 and TRBJ1-3; unclear D gene. V shed 4 bases and J shed 0 bases, with 4 bases lying between them. This CDR3 region has 13 residues. CDR1 MNHNY and CDR2 SVGAGI come from the germline V gene (reference sequence). Written as DNA, the CDR3 is TGTGCCAGCAGTTCTCTCTCTGGAAACACCATATATTTT. Its protein product is CASSSLSGNTIYF.

CDR3 loop: CASSARNEQFF. DNA of the CDR3: TGTGCCAGCAGTGCCCGCAATGAGCAGTTCTTC. The chain couples TRBV2 to TRBJ2-1; D is uncertain. The CDR3 sequence is 11 residues long. Germline CDR1 SNHLY, CDR2 FYNNEI. Trimming took off 4 bases at V and 6 bases at J, with 4 bases between the two ends. Looking up the rest from reference TRBV2 and TRBJ2-1 gives the full variable domain: EPEVTQTPSHQVTQMGQEVILRCVPISNHLYFYWYRQILGQKVEFLVSFYNNEISEKSEIFDDQFSVERPDGSNFTLKIRSTKLEDSAMYFCASSARNEQFFGPGTRLTVL.

The chain employs TRBV20-1 and TRBJ2-7, with D possibly being TRBD2 (6 bases). V lost 6 bases, J lost 2 bases, and 8 bases lay in between. Germline assignment: CDR1 DFQATT and CDR2 SNEGSKA (reference sequence). The CDR3 length is 11 residues. In nucleotides, the CDR3 is TGCAGTGCCGAGCGGGCCTACGAGCAGTACTTC. As protein: CSAERAYEQYF.

This chain connects TRBV6-5 to TRBJ1-6; 7 bases are a match to TRBD1. J lost 8 bases, V lost 7 bases, and 8 bases had no gene match. Germline V gene lookup returns CDR1 MNHEY and CDR2 SVGAGI. The CDR3 length is 14 residues. The CDR3 nucleotides read TGTGCCAGCATAAGACAGGGAGTAGATTCACCCCTCCACTTT. Encoded protein: CASIRQGVDSPLHF.

The chain joins TRBV5-1 to TRBJ1-1, with D unresolved. Germline CDR1 reads SGHRS; CDR2 reads YFSETQ. Trimming cost V 5 bases and J 6 bases, with 17 bases left between them. CDR3 length equals 14 residues. The CDR3 here is CASRDHPRSAEAFF. The DNA of the CDR3 is TGCGCCAGCAGGGATCACCCCCGGAGCGCTGAAGCTTTCTTT. The full variable domain, in which reference TRBV5-1 and TRBJ1-1 provide the parts outside the CDR3, is KAGVTQTPRYLIKTRGQQVTLSCSPISGHRSVSWYQQTPGQGLQFLFEYFSETQRNKGNFPGRFSGRQFSNSRSEMNVSTLELGDSALYLCASRDHPRSAEAFFGQGTRLTVV.

The chain combines TRBV2 with TRBJ2-7; the match to TRBD1 covers 7 bases. Looked up from germline, CDR1 is SNHLY and CDR2 is FYNNEI. V was clipped by 9 bases and J by 4 bases; unmatched bases: 12. CDR3 length: 14 amino acids. CDR3 sequence: CARENPGQIYEQYF. The CDR3 DNA reads TGTGCCAGGGAGAACCCGGGACAGATTTACGAGCAGTACTTC. The full variable domain, completed using reference TRBV2 and TRBJ2-7, is EPEVTQTPSHQVTQMGQEVILRCVPISNHLYFYWYRQILGQKVEFLVSFYNNEISEKSEIFDDQFSVERPDGSNFTLKIRSTKLEDSAMYFCARENPGQIYEQYFGPGTRLTVT.

The V and J genes are TRBV5-1 and TRBJ2-7; 7 bases are shared with TRBD2. CDR1 and CDR2 from the germline V gene are SGHRS and YFSETQ. The CDR3 runs 15 residues. V lost 4 bases and J lost 0; bases outside the gene matches: 7. In DNA form, the CDR3 reads TGCGCCAGCAGCCCGGACGGCGGGAGCTCCTACGAGCAGTACTTC. Translated: CASSPDGGSSYEQYF.

This clone was seen a few times. V usage is TRBV27 and J usage is TRBJ2-2, with D perhaps matching TRBD1 (5 bases). The CDR3 is made up of 19 amino acids. Germline CDR1 is MNHEY and CDR2 is SMNVEV (reference sequence). Between the trimmed V and J ends, which lost 4 bases and 4 bases, there was a span of 25 bases. CDR3 protein: CASSYHKIGAKGITGELFF. In nucleotides, the CDR3 is TGTGCCAGCAGTTATCATAAAATAGGGGCTAAAGGAATCACCGGGGAGCTGTTTTTT.